The 9 T cell receptor beta chains below all came from one sample that was sequenced in a study of T-cell memory formation after mild COVID-19. Via MiXCR, TCRdb re-called the 5' RACE reads, giving one row per CDR3 protein. The sample shows 540,000 or so distinct CDR3 sequences, approximately 20% of them seen only once. Sequenced material: PBMCs or a T cell subset sorted from them (not recorded which). Source of these receptors: an adult woman who had mild COVID-19 (a few samples of this study predate the infection). Cell type and time point are not known.

This clonotype has just a few counts. The V and J genes are TRBV5-1 and TRBJ1-4; D gene uncertain. CDR1 and CDR2 from the germline V gene are SGHRS and YFSETQ. Trimming took 4 bases from V and 8 from J, leaving 9 bases between them. The CDR3 is made up of 12 amino acids. The CDR3 reads CASSHNQEKLFF. CDR3 sequence (DNA): TGCGCCAGCAGCCACAATCAGGAAAAACTGTTTTTT. The entire variable domain, with the rest obtained from reference TRBV5-1 and TRBJ1-4, is as follows: KAGVTQTPRYLIKTRGQQVTLSCSPISGHRSVSWYQQTPGQGLQFLFEYFSETQRNKGNFPGRFSGRQFSNSRSEMNVSTLELGDSALYLCASSHNQEKLFFGSGTQLSVL.

The chain uses TRBV7-2 and TRBJ2-7; possibly TRBD2 for D (6 bases). CDR3 length: 14 amino acids. V was trimmed by 2 bases and J by 5 bases, leaving 13 bases between them. Germline V CDR1 and CDR2: SGHTA, FQGNSA. CDR3 sequence (DNA): TGTGCCAGCAGCTTAAGGCGGGAAAGGCACGAGCAGTACTTC. Amino acid sequence: CASSLRRERHEQYF.

As concerns this clonotype: One junction end does not reproduce the germline sequence, and a read error may be involved. The rearrangement joins TRBV5-6 to TRBJ1-1, with D uncertain. This CDR3 region has 13 residues. Germline CDR1 and CDR2: SGHDT and YYEEEE. The CDR3 loop is CASTLAGNTEAFF. For the CDR3, the DNA is TGTGCCAGCACCTTGGCCGGAAACACTGAAGCTTTCTTT.

This clonotype was seen only once. This chain connects TRBV5-1 to TRBJ2-1; D may be TRBD2 (7 bases). The CDR3 length is 16 residues. From germline, CDR1 is SGHRS and CDR2 YFSETQ. V lost 4 bases and J 8 bases, leaving 22 bases between the germline ends. The CDR3 coding sequence is TGCGCCAGCAGCGGGACACCCGGACTAGATAGCGATGAGCAGTTCTTC. Translated, it gives CASSGTPGLDSDEQFF. Full variable domain (rest looked up from reference TRBV5-1 and TRBJ2-1): KAGVTQTPRYLIKTRGQQVTLSCSPISGHRSVSWYQQTPGQGLQFLFEYFSETQRNKGNFPGRFSGRQFSNSRSEMNVSTLELGDSALYLCASSGTPGLDSDEQFFGPGTRLTVL.

This clonotype showed up just a few times. This sequence joins TRBV7-6 and TRBJ2-2; TRBD2 agrees at 7 bases. Per germline, CDR1 SGHVS and CDR2 FNYEAQ. The trim removed 5 bases at V and 6 bases at J, leaving 3 bases unmatched. The CDR3 is made up of 13 amino acids. The CDR3 sequence is CASSKGGSGELFF. The DNA of the CDR3 is TGTGCCAGCAGCAAGGGAGGGTCCGGGGAGCTGTTTTTT. The variable domain in full, completed from reference TRBV7-6 and TRBJ2-2, reads GAGVSQSPRYKVTKRGQDVALRCDPISGHVSLYWYRQALGQGPEFLTYFNYEAQQDKSGLPNDRFSAERPEGSISTLTIQRTEQRDSAMYRCASSKGGSGELFFGEGSRLTVL.

In this sample, this clonotype turned up a few times. This sequence joins TRBV20-1 and TRBJ2-1, with 8 bases fitting TRBD2. V dropped 3 bases and J dropped 6; count of bases not matched to a gene: 10. This CDR3 contains 15 residues. In germline, CDR1 is DFQATT, CDR2 SNEGSKA (reference sequence). DNA of the CDR3: TGCAGTGCTAGTAATGGTCGGGAGGGCCGCAATGAGCAGTTCTTC. Translated, it gives CSASNGREGRNEQFF.

This chain uses TRBV5-1 with TRBJ1-5, with 7 positions matching TRBD1. Trimming cost V 0 bases and J 9 bases; bases outside gene matches: 6. The CDR3 runs to 14 residues. Looked up from germline, CDR1 is SGHRS and CDR2 is YFSETQ. The CDR3 DNA reads as TGCGCCAGCAGCTTGGGGCAGGGGGAAACGCCCCAGCATTTT. Its translation is CASSLGQGETPQHF.

This clonotype was seen a handful of times. This sequence joins TRBV7-2 and TRBJ2-3; D gene uncertain. The CDR3 runs to 12 residues. Trimming removed 5 bases at V and 6 bases at J, with 9 bases between. Germline loops: CDR1 SGHTA, CDR2 FQGNSA. The CDR3 DNA is TGTGCCAGCAGCCCCCAGCTCGATACGCAGTATTTT. Translated, it gives CASSPQLDTQYF.

This rearrangement joins TRBV27 to TRBJ2-7, with 10 bases matching TRBD1. The V segment lost 5 bases and the J segment 3 bases; nucleotides outside the gene matches: 7. CDR1 is MNHEY and CDR2 is SMNVEV in the germline V gene (reference sequence). The length of the CDR3 is 15 residues. CDR3 loop: CASSAPGQGIYEQYF. In nucleotides, the CDR3 is TGTGCCAGCAGTGCCCCGGGACAGGGGATCTACGAGCAGTACTTC.